The 28 T cell receptor beta chains in this list originate from one sample, sequenced in a study of blood T cell repertoires in COVID-19. Assay used: immunoSEQ multiplex PCR; TCRdb lists only in-frame clones, some missing. The sample contains 200,000 to 300,000 clones, less than 90% of which appear only once. Input material: peripheral blood. Source of these receptors: a man aged 25-45 years with active or convalescent COVID-19.

The CDR3 DNA sequence: TGTGCCAGCAGTTACACTAGAGGTCTTAACGAGCAGTACTTC. This sequence encodes CASSYTRGLNEQYF. The rearrangement uses TRBV6-5 and TRBJ2-7; tentatively, D is TRBD2 (5 bases). V lost 2 bases and J 5 bases, leaving 13 bases between the germline ends. The CDR3 sequence is 14 residues long. Germline V lookup: CDR1 MNHEY, CDR2 SVGAGI.

This clone occurred a few times. V usage is TRBV12-3 or TRBV12-4 and J usage is TRBJ1-2; possibly TRBD1 for D (6 bases). V was cut by 6 bases and J by 5 bases, with 13 bases left in between. The CDR3 spans 13 residues. CDR3 in amino acids: CASRTDRLYGYTF. The CDR3 DNA is TGTGCCAGCAGAACCGACAGGTTGTATGGCTACACCTTC.

The J gene is TRBJ1-1, the V gene TRBV2; D unclear. Deletions cut 5 bases from V and 1 base from J, with 8 bases between. The CDR3 is 13 residues long. Germline V gene lookup returns CDR1 SNHLY and CDR2 FYNNEI. The CDR3 sequence: CASSWAPNTEAFF. Here the CDR3 DNA reads TGTGCCAGCAGTTGGGCCCCGAACACTGAAGCTTTCTTT.

This clone is a singleton in its sample. The rearrangement joins TRBV2 to TRBJ1-4, with 10 bases identical to TRBD1. The CDR3 consists of 14 residues. J was trimmed by 7 bases and V by 7 bases; bases with no gene match: 6. The germline CDR1 and CDR2 sequences are SNHLY and FYNNEI. CDR3 protein: CASNLDRGCEKLFF. The CDR3 DNA sequence: TGTGCCAGCAACTTGGACAGGGGGTGTGAAAAACTGTTTTTT.

J is TRBJ1-5 and V is TRBV12-3 or TRBV12-4; D is perhaps TRBD1 (6 bases). This CDR3 contains 13 residues. The germline V and J ends were trimmed by 6 bases and 7 bases, with 13 bases remaining between them. The CDR3 DNA is TGTGCCAGCAGGGGGGCTCCGGGGCAGCCCCAGCATTTT. Amino acids: CASRGAPGQPQHF.

The rearrangement joins TRBV10-2 to TRBJ1-6; D remains unclear. V was trimmed by 8 bases and J by 11 bases, leaving 10 bases between them. Germline V gives CDR1 WSHSY, CDR2 SAAADI. The CDR3 length is 11 residues. Here the CDR3 reads CASGQDPPLHF. CDR3 DNA sequence: TGCGCCAGCGGTCAGGATCCACCCCTCCACTTT.

This chain uses TRBV6-6 with TRBJ1-6, with 8 bases aligning to TRBD1. The length of the CDR3 is 15 residues. V was clipped by 2 bases and J by 10 bases; unmatched bases: 7. Germline lookup yields CDR1 MNHNY and CDR2 SVGAGI (reference sequence). This chain's CDR3 is CASSYDPGQGSPLHF. CDR3 coding DNA: TGTGCCAGCAGTTACGATCCCGGACAGGGATCACCCCTCCACTTT.

This clone was counted only a few times. V gene TRBV5-1 combines with J gene TRBJ1-2; 9 nucleotides agree with TRBD1. Germline CDR1 reads SGHRS; CDR2 reads YFSETQ. V shed 3 bases, J shed 3 bases, and the junction held 12 bases outside the gene matches. The CDR3 is 17 amino acids. CDR3 residues: CASSSSQPGQGDYGYTF. As DNA, the CDR3 is TGCGCCAGCAGCTCATCCCAGCCGGGACAGGGTGACTATGGCTACACCTTC. The whole variable domain, filled in from reference TRBV5-1 and TRBJ1-2, reads KAGVTQTPRYLIKTRGQQVTLSCSPISGHRSVSWYQQTPGQGLQFLFEYFSETQRNKGNFPGRFSGRQFSNSRSEMNVSTLELGDSALYLCASSSSQPGQGDYGYTFGSGTRLTVV.

CDR3: CASSQDLASGSPLHF. DNA for the CDR3: TGCGCCAGCAGCCAAGATCTGGCATCTGGTTCACCCCTCCACTTT. The V and J genes are TRBV4-3 and TRBJ1-6; D not resolved. This CDR3 has 15 residues. Looked up from germline, CDR1 is LGHNA and CDR2 is YSLEER. Trimming pared 0 bases from V and 9 bases from J, leaving 12 bases between.

V gene TRBV15 combines with J gene TRBJ2-1; D possibly corresponds to TRBD1 (5 bases). CDR3 size: 14 residues. V lost 2 bases and J 6 bases, leaving 11 bases between the germline ends. Germline CDR1 LNHNV, CDR2 YYDKDF (reference sequence). CDR3 DNA: TGTGCCACCAGCAGACGAGAAACAGGCAATGAGCAGTTCTTC. Protein product: CATSRRETGNEQFF.

This clone was counted a few times. This chain joins TRBV4-2 and TRBJ2-7, with D hard to call. Trimming shortened V by 0 bases and J by 7 bases, and 10 bases separated the two germline ends. The CDR3 covers 13 residues. In germline, CDR1 is LGHNA, CDR2 YNFKEQ. CDR3 DNA sequence: TGTGCCAGCAGCCAAGACCGCGTGCGGGAGCAGTACTTC. This translates into CASSQDRVREQYF.

The CDR3 nucleotides read TGTGCCAGCAGCCAAGTGGGACTACAGGACATGGGCTACACCTTC. Translated, it gives CASSQVGLQDMGYTF. V and J are TRBV14 and TRBJ1-2; D might be TRBD1 (5 bases). The ends were cut back, 1 base at V and 8 bases at J, with 17 bases in the middle. CDR3 length equals 15 residues. The germline V gene has CDR1 SGHDN and CDR2 FVKESK.

V is TRBV18 and J is TRBJ2-2; 10 nucleotides line up with TRBD1. There are 15 residues in the CDR3. Per germline, CDR1 KGHSH and CDR2 LQKENI. The trim removed 4 bases at V and 5 bases at J, leaving 4 bases unmatched. The CDR3 sequence: CASSRGQGGTGELFF. The CDR3 bases are TGTGCCAGCTCACGAGGACAGGGGGGAACCGGGGAGCTGTTTTTT.

The V call is TRBV18, the J call TRBJ1-2; D unclear. V shed 4 bases and J shed 4 bases, with 10 bases lying between them. The CDR3 is 13 amino acids. The germline gives CDR1 KGHSH, CDR2 LQKENI. The CDR3 here is CASSRRNFYGYTF. The CDR3 DNA follows: TGTGCCAGCTCACGGCGGAACTTCTATGGCTACACCTTC.

The chain joins TRBV27 to TRBJ1-1; TRBD1 might be the D (5 bases). This CDR3 contains 13 residues. V was cut by 3 bases and J by 1 base, with 6 bases left in between. CDR1 and CDR2 from the germline V gene are MNHEY and SMNVEV (reference sequence). CDR3 protein: CASSFGGNTEAFF. The DNA for the CDR3 is TGTGCCAGCAGTTTCGGGGGGAACACTGAAGCTTTCTTT.

The J gene is TRBJ1-1, the V gene TRBV18; D perhaps matches TRBD1 (5 bases). V was shortened by 3 bases and J by 5 bases, with 16 bases between the two germline ends. CDR3 length: 15 residues. Looked up from germline, CDR1 is KGHSH and CDR2 is LQKENI. For the CDR3, the DNA is TGTGCCAGCTCACCCTCCAGGGATGGGGTGACTGAAGCTTTCTTT. This translates into CASSPSRDGVTEAFF. Looking up the rest from reference TRBV18 and TRBJ1-1 gives the full variable domain: NAGVMQNPRHLVRRRGQEARLRCSPMKGHSHVYWYRQLPEEGLKFMVYLQKENIIDESGMPKERFSAEFPKEGPSILRIQQVVRGDSAAYFCASSPSRDGVTEAFFGQGTRLTVV.

This chain uses TRBV7-7 with TRBJ2-3; 8 nucleotides match TRBD2. The CDR3 consists of 15 residues. Trimming at V came to 5 bases and at J to 1 base, leaving 5 bases not matched to a gene. Per germline, CDR1 SSHAT and CDR2 FNYEAQ (reference sequence). The DNA of the CDR3 is TGTGCCAGCAGCCCCTCGACTAGCGGCACAGATACGCAGTATTTT. Its protein product is CASSPSTSGTDTQYF.

The chain is built from TRBV19 and TRBJ2-3, with TRBD1 matching over 7 bases. J was trimmed by 0 bases and V by 6 bases; bases with no gene match: 12. The CDR3 loop spans 17 amino acids. The germline V gene has CDR1 LNHDA and CDR2 SQIVND (reference sequence). Here the CDR3 DNA reads TGTGCCAGTAGCATAATAATCCGGGACAGTAGCACAGATACGCAGTATTTT. Its translation is CASSIIIRDSSTDTQYF.

The V call is TRBV28, the J call TRBJ1-2, with a possible D match to TRBD1 (5 bases). CDR1 and CDR2 (germline): MDHEN, SYDVKM. This CDR3 has 12 residues. V dropped 8 bases and J dropped 4 bases, with 11 bases sitting between them. The CDR3 DNA reads as TGTGCCAGCCAGGGATTAAGCTATGGCTACACCTTC. As protein: CASQGLSYGYTF.

V and J are TRBV5-4 and TRBJ1-1, with no clear D. The germline V gene encodes CDR1 SGHNT and CDR2 YYREEE (reference sequence). The CDR3 runs to 15 residues. The V gene lost 4 bases and the J gene lost 0 bases, with 13 bases spanning the gap. As DNA, the CDR3 is TGTGCCAGCAGCCCTCGATCGGGGATGAACACTGAAGCTTTCTTT. Protein product: CASSPRSGMNTEAFF.

V is TRBV4-3 and J is TRBJ1-1, with D uncertain. Germline CDR1 LGHNA, CDR2 YSLEER. V dropped 1 base and J dropped 2 bases, with 5 bases sitting between them. The CDR3 runs to 13 residues. Here the CDR3 reads CASSQAVNTEAFF. For the CDR3, the DNA is TGCGCCAGCAGCCAAGCAGTTAACACTGAAGCTTTCTTT.

The chain links TRBV18 to TRBJ1-1, with 10 bases matching TRBD1. With 1 base clipped from V and 1 base from J, the junction kept 9 bases outside the gene matches. Looked up from germline, CDR1 is KGHSH and CDR2 is LQKENI. The CDR3 has 18 amino acids. The CDR3 sequence: CASSPLTTGGGGNTEAFF. The CDR3 DNA is TGTGCCAGCTCACCACTAACGACAGGGGGCGGAGGGAACACTGAAGCTTTCTTT.

The chain carries TRBV2 and TRBJ2-1; 12 bases line up with TRBD2. The germline gives CDR1 SNHLY, CDR2 FYNNEI. The CDR3 length is 18 residues. With V trimmed by 11 bases and J by 1 base, 15 bases remained unmatched. Here the CDR3 DNA reads TGTGCCGACAAAGGACTAGCGGGGCCCGACGGGTCCTACAATGAGCAGTTCTTC. Its protein product is CADKGLAGPDGSYNEQFF.

The chain recombines TRBV10-2 with TRBJ1-2; maybe TRBD1 (5 bases). This CDR3 comprises 16 residues. V lost 7 bases and J 4 bases, leaving 22 bases between the germline ends. Per the germline V gene, CDR1 is WSHSY and CDR2 is SAAADI. Written as DNA, the CDR3 is TGCGCCAGCATGACGCGGGACCGGGCAGCCCGCTATGGCTACACCTTC. This translates into CASMTRDRAARYGYTF.

The V call is TRBV5-4, the J call TRBJ2-7; 7 bases align to TRBD1. J lost 2 bases, V lost 0 bases, and 2 bases had no gene match. CDR3 length: 14 amino acids. CDR1 and CDR2 (germline): SGHNT, YYREEE (reference sequence). The CDR3 sequence: CASSLGQGAYEQYF. The CDR3, as DNA: TGTGCCAGCAGCTTGGGACAGGGAGCCTACGAGCAGTACTTC. Drawing the rest from reference TRBV5-4 and TRBJ2-7, the complete variable domain is ETGVTQSPTHLIKTRGQQVTLRCSSQSGHNTVSWYQQALGQGPQFIFQYYREEENGRGNFPPRFSGLQFPNYSSELNVNALELDDSALYLCASSLGQGAYEQYFGPGTRLTVT.

The rearrangement links TRBV14 to TRBJ1-2; a weak D match, TRBD1 (6 bases). Germline assignment: CDR1 SGHDN and CDR2 FVKESK. CDR3 length: 13 amino acids. V dropped 1 base and J dropped 8 bases, with 11 bases sitting between them. CDR3 protein: CASSQGQVLGYTF. For the CDR3, the DNA is TGTGCCAGCAGCCAAGGACAGGTCTTAGGCTACACCTTC.

The chain links TRBV4-1 to TRBJ1-4; D gene uncertain. The CDR3 loop spans 14 amino acids. Germline CDR1 MGHRA, CDR2 YSYEKL. The V end was cut by 3 bases, the J end by 7 bases, with 12 bases between. CDR3: CASSQENRGEKLFF. CDR3 in DNA: TGCGCCAGCAGCCAGGAAAACCGGGGTGAAAAACTGTTTTTT.

This clone has a single count. This chain joins TRBV23-1 and TRBJ1-3; tentatively, D is TRBD1 (5 bases). TRBV23-1 is treated as an ORF (open reading frame) with a function not yet certain. V gave up 3 bases and J gave up 8 bases, with 23 bases separating them. The CDR3 is 17 residues long. CDR3 DNA sequence: TGCGCCAGCAGTCAGAGGGGACGGACAATCGGGGGTGACACCATATATTTT. Amino acids: CASSQRGRTIGGDTIYF.